The 17 T cell receptor beta chains given below trace back to one sample, sequenced in a study of blood T cell repertoires in COVID-19. Sequenced by immunoSEQ multiplex PCR; TCRdb stores in-frame clones only, minus some. The table lists 150,000 to 200,000 clones, 65% to 85% of them singletons. The sample taken for sequencing was peripheral blood. The source is a man aged 60 to 75 with active or convalescent COVID-19.

This clone turned up a few times. This chain links TRBV13 with TRBJ1-3; D is unresolved. The CDR3 sequence is 17 residues long. Trimming removed 4 bases from V and 0 bases from J, with 16 bases in between. CDR1 and CDR2 (germline): PRHDT, FYEKMQ (reference sequence). The DNA of the CDR3 is TGTGCCAGCAGCTCTGACCCAGCCAGCGCCTCTGGAAACACCATATATTTT. Translating gives CASSSDPASASGNTIYF.

The chain links TRBV7-2 to TRBJ1-4; TRBD1 aligns across 11 bases. CDR3 size: 15 residues. Germline assignment: CDR1 SGHTA and CDR2 FQGNSA. The V and J ends lost 4 bases and 7 bases, in that order; junction bases with no gene match: 5. The CDR3 DNA is TGTGCCAGCAGCTCGAGGACAGGGGGCCGTGAAAAACTGTTTTTT. Its translation is CASSSRTGGREKLFF.

The sample holds a few counts of this clone. V gene TRBV7-2 combines with J gene TRBJ2-7; D remains unclear. Germline values: CDR1 SGHTA, CDR2 FQGNSA. The ends were cut back, 3 bases at V and 0 bases at J, with 15 bases in the middle. CDR3 length: 16 residues. CDR3 DNA sequence: TGTGCCAGCAGCTTCCGACAAGGTGCGCTCTCCTACGAGCAGTACTTC. Translation gives CASSFRQGALSYEQYF.

The gene calls are TRBV5-3 and TRBJ2-7; 9 bases fit TRBD1. TRBV5-3 is an ORF, and what it does is uncertain. This CDR3 has 13 amino acids. Losses at the gene ends were 3 bases for V and 5 bases for J; bases not matched to a gene: 3. The CDR3 sequence: CARSWGQGNEQYF. DNA of the CDR3: TGTGCCAGAAGCTGGGGACAGGGCAACGAGCAGTACTTC.

The chain links TRBV19 to TRBJ2-7, with D unresolved. This CDR3 has 14 amino acids. Germline-derived CDR1 and CDR2 are LNHDA and SQIVND (reference sequence). Trimming removed 5 bases from V and 6 bases from J, with 17 bases in between. The CDR3 DNA is TGTGCCAGTAGTCCCAACCACCCTAGTGCCGAGCAGTACTTC. This encodes CASSPNHPSAEQYF.

The CDR3 DNA reads TGTGCCAGCAGCGCGAACGGGGGTTACAATGAGCAGTTCTTC. It specifies CASSANGGYNEQFF. This rearrangement joins TRBV9 to TRBJ2-1, with a tentative D call TRBD2 (6 bases). CDR3 length: 14 amino acids. With 3 bases removed from V and 4 bases from J, the gap between germline ends came to 11 bases. Germline CDR1 SGDLS, CDR2 YYNGEE.

This chain joins TRBV9 and TRBJ1-1; D is undetermined. Germline V gene lookup returns CDR1 SGDLS and CDR2 YYNGEE. V shed 0 bases and J shed 1 base, with 7 bases lying between them. This CDR3 is built from 14 residues. CDR3 in amino acids: CASSVAVRNTEAFF. CDR3 DNA sequence: TGTGCCAGCAGCGTAGCTGTTCGGAACACTGAAGCTTTCTTT.

The V gene is TRBV20-1, the J gene TRBJ2-4; D possibly corresponds to TRBD2 (5 bases). With 3 bases removed from V and 8 bases from J, the gap between germline ends came to 8 bases. The CDR3 covers 11 residues. Germline values: CDR1 DFQATT, CDR2 SNEGSKA (reference sequence). CDR3 residues: CSARWGDIQYF. The CDR3 DNA reads TGCAGTGCTAGGTGGGGAGACATTCAGTACTTC.

This clone has just one count. The V call is TRBV30, the J call TRBJ2-5, with TRBD2 matching 8 bases. V lost 2 bases and J lost 1; bases outside the gene matches: 6. Germline V CDR1 and CDR2: GTSNPN, SVGIG (reference sequence). The CDR3 totals 15 residues. The DNA for the CDR3 is TGTGCCTGGAGTCCCGGGACTAGTGGCCAAGAGACCCAGTACTTC. Amino acid sequence: CAWSPGTSGQETQYF.

The genes are TRBV7-3 and TRBJ2-2; TRBD2 matches at 10 bases. This CDR3 region has 16 residues. The V segment lost 5 bases and the J segment 2 bases; nucleotides outside the gene matches: 5. Germline V gives CDR1 SGHTA, CDR2 FQGTGA. The CDR3 protein is CASSPGLAINTGELFF. The CDR3 DNA reads as TGTGCCAGCAGCCCGGGACTAGCGATTAACACCGGGGAGCTGTTTTTT.

The genes are TRBV28 and TRBJ2-5; TRBD2 aligns across 8 bases. Germline CDR1 reads MDHEN; CDR2 reads SYDVKM. The CDR3 runs to 14 residues. The trim removed 8 bases at V and 0 bases at J, leaving 5 bases unmatched. As DNA, the CDR3 is TGTGCCAGCGGCCCGGGGGGGAACCAAGAGACCCAGTACTTC. This sequence encodes CASGPGGNQETQYF. Based on the CDR3 plus reference TRBV28 and TRBJ2-5, the full variable domain is DVKVTQSSRYLVKRTGEKVFLECVQDMDHENMFWYRQDPGLGLRLIYFSYDVKMKEKGDIPEGYSVSREKKERFSLILESASTNQTSMYLCASGPGGNQETQYFGPGTRLLVL.

This clone was seen a few times. This chain connects TRBV7-8 to TRBJ1-3, with TRBD1 matching 11 bases. CDR1 and CDR2 (germline): SGHVS, FQNEAQ. V gave up 7 bases and J gave up 1 base; unmatched junction bases: 9. The CDR3 spans 17 residues. CDR3 loop: CASTRTGGTLSGNTIYF. CDR3 bases: TGTGCCAGCACCCGGACAGGGGGCACGTTGTCTGGAAACACCATATATTTT.

Here the CDR3 reads CSVDQGIGQPQHF. The CDR3 DNA is TGCAGCGTTGACCAGGGAATCGGTCAGCCCCAGCATTTT. V gene TRBV29-1 combines with J gene TRBJ1-5; TRBD1 is a possible D gene (5 bases). CDR3 length equals 13 residues. Trimming took off 3 bases at V and 6 bases at J, with 12 bases between the two ends. Germline CDR1 is SQVTM and CDR2 is ANQGSEA. Full variable domain (missing parts from reference TRBV29-1 and TRBJ1-5): SAVISQKPSRDICQRGTSLTIQCQVDSQVTMMFWYRQQPGQSLTLIATANQGSEATYESGFVIDKFPISRPNLTFSTLTVSNMSPEDSSIYLCSVDQGIGQPQHFGDGTRLSIL.

V and J are TRBV6-2 or TRBV6-3 and TRBJ2-7; 10 bases map to TRBD1. Germline V gene lookup returns CDR1 MNHEY and CDR2 SVGEGT. The CDR3 length is 15 residues. With 5 bases clipped from V and 2 bases from J, the junction kept 6 bases outside the gene matches. CDR3 sequence reads: CASSGRTGGPYEQYF. CDR3 nucleotides: TGTGCCAGCAGTGGTCGGACAGGGGGACCCTACGAGCAGTACTTC.

Only a few counts were recorded for this clone. J is TRBJ1-2 and V is TRBV7-6; D is unresolved. CDR3 length equals 13 residues. V shed 5 bases and J shed 7 bases, with 14 bases lying between them. Germline CDR1 SGHVS, CDR2 FNYEAQ. In DNA form, the CDR3 reads TGTGCCAGCAGCCCCTCCGCCCTCGGTGGCTACACCTTC. Its translation: CASSPSALGGYTF.

This chain uses TRBV2 with TRBJ1-1; D not certain. The CDR3 extends over 14 amino acids. Per the germline V gene, CDR1 is SNHLY and CDR2 is FYNNEI. V was shortened by 3 bases and J by 1 base, with 9 bases between the two germline ends. For the CDR3, the DNA is TGTGCCAGCAGTGAGGGTTGGGCGAACACTGAAGCTTTCTTT. Translated: CASSEGWANTEAFF.

This clone came up once. V and J are TRBV16 and TRBJ2-1, with D tentatively TRBD1 (6 bases). Trimming pared 0 bases from V and 15 bases from J, leaving 15 bases between. CDR1 KGHSY and CDR2 FQNENV come from the germline V gene. This CDR3 is 13 amino acids long. The CDR3 region has the DNA TGTGCCAGCAGCCAATCGAGTGGGGGACACGCGTTCTTC. Amino acid sequence: CASSQSSGGHAFF.